The 5 T cell receptor beta chains listed next were all sequenced from one sample in a study of blood T cell repertoires in COVID-19. Generated by immunoSEQ multiplex PCR, the TCRdb table keeps only in-frame clones and is missing some. The data contain about 250,000 clones, 86% of them singletons. The sequenced sample was peripheral blood. The receptors stem from a woman aged 25 to 45 with active or convalescent COVID-19.

The V and J genes are TRBV28 and TRBJ2-3; no clear D. The CDR3 spans 14 residues. Per the germline V gene, CDR1 is MDHEN and CDR2 is SYDVKM. V shed 2 bases and J shed 6 bases, with 12 bases lying between them. The CDR3 loop reads CASSLHPTVDTQYF. CDR3 DNA sequence: TGTGCCAGCAGTTTACACCCCACAGTGGATACGCAGTATTTT. The full variable domain, rest sourced from reference TRBV28 and TRBJ2-3, is DVKVTQSSRYLVKRTGEKVFLECVQDMDHENMFWYRQDPGLGLRLIYFSYDVKMKEKGDIPEGYSVSREKKERFSLILESASTNQTSMYLCASSLHPTVDTQYFGPGTRLTVL.

The chain has TRBV7-9 and TRBJ2-1; 12 bases fit TRBD2. CDR3 length: 17 amino acids. Germline V gene data show CDR1 as SEHNR and CDR2 as FQNEAQ (reference sequence). With V trimmed by 6 bases and J by 3 bases, 9 bases remained unmatched. CDR3 sequence: CASRHGLAGTHYNEQFF. In nucleotides, the CDR3 is TGTGCCAGCAGACATGGACTAGCGGGGACTCACTACAATGAGCAGTTCTTC. Together with reference TRBV7-9 and TRBJ2-1, the CDR3 gives the full variable domain: DTGVSQNPRHKITKRGQNVTFRCDPISEHNRLYWYRQTLGQGPEFLTYFQNEAQLEKSRLLSDRFSAERPKGSFSTLEIQRTEQGDSAMYLCASRHGLAGTHYNEQFFGPGTRLTVL.

V is TRBV3-1 (or the pseudogene TRBV3-2) and J is TRBJ2-3; D not resolved. The germline V and J ends were trimmed by 1 base and 2 bases, with 13 bases remaining between them. The CDR3 has 16 residues. CDR1 LGHDT and CDR2 YNNKEL come from the germline V gene (reference sequence). The CDR3 loop reads CASSQALTFYTDTQYF. In DNA, the CDR3 is TGTGCCAGCAGCCAAGCTCTGACTTTCTACACAGATACGCAGTATTTT.

The chain employs TRBV10-1 and TRBJ1-1, with D perhaps TRBD1 (6 bases). Per germline, CDR1 WNHNN and CDR2 SYGVQD (reference sequence). This CDR3 contains 13 residues. The V end lost 6 bases, the J end lost 0 bases, and 8 bases lay between the germline ends. CDR3 bases: TGCGCCAGCAGACAGGGTCTGAACACTGAAGCTTTCTTT. Its translation: CASRQGLNTEAFF.

The V gene is TRBV27, the J gene TRBJ2-7; perhaps TRBD2 as D (5 bases). The germline V gene encodes CDR1 MNHEY and CDR2 SMNVEV (reference sequence). The V end lost 5 bases, the J end lost 3 bases, and 26 bases lay between the germline ends. The CDR3 is 18 amino acids. The CDR3 sequence: CASSQLVGVGAAVYEQYF. Written as DNA, the CDR3 is TGTGCCAGCAGTCAGCTTGTCGGGGTAGGAGCGGCGGTCTACGAGCAGTACTTC.